Listed here are 3 T cell receptor beta chains from one sample, sequenced in a study of molecular identifiers for immune sequencing clone quantification. In TCRdb, the PCR reads were re-called with MiXCR into one record per CDR3 protein. The sample records about 640,000 distinct CDR3 sequences, 20% being singletons. The sample consisted of naive CD8+ T cells from blood, with Jurkat cell RNA spiked in. Subset meaning: FACS-sorted CD8+CD4-CCR7+CD45RA+ naive T cells. Source of these receptors: a human donor in good health. Some libraries in this study had Jurkat cell RNA spiked in.

The chain joins TRBV27 to TRBJ2-3; the match to TRBD2 covers 8 bases. The V segment lost 0 bases and the J segment 1 base; nucleotides outside the gene matches: 9. Germline CDR1 and CDR2: MNHEY and SMNVEV (reference sequence). There are 18 residues in the CDR3. In DNA, the CDR3 is TGTGCCAGCAGTTTATCGAAAATCGGTAGCGGGGGCACAGATACGCAGTATTTT. Its translation is CASSLSKIGSGGTDTQYF.

V is TRBV7-6 and J is TRBJ2-5, with D maybe TRBD1 (6 bases). CDR1 is SGHVS and CDR2 is FNYEAQ in the germline V gene. V dropped 0 bases and J dropped 1 base, with 6 bases sitting between them. This CDR3 spans 14 amino acids. CDR3 DNA sequence: TGTGCCAGCAGCTTAGCGGACAGCCAAGAGACCCAGTACTTC. Protein: CASSLADSQETQYF.

This clonotype was picked up many times. This chain links TRBV4-3 with TRBJ1-1; possibly TRBD1 for D (5 bases). Per the germline V gene, CDR1 is LGHNA and CDR2 is YSLEER. V lost 0 bases and J lost 3, with 11 bases in between. The CDR3 has 15 amino acids. Here the CDR3 reads CASSQDRVLDTEAFF. CDR3 DNA: TGCGCCAGCAGCCAAGACAGGGTGTTGGACACTGAAGCTTTCTTT.